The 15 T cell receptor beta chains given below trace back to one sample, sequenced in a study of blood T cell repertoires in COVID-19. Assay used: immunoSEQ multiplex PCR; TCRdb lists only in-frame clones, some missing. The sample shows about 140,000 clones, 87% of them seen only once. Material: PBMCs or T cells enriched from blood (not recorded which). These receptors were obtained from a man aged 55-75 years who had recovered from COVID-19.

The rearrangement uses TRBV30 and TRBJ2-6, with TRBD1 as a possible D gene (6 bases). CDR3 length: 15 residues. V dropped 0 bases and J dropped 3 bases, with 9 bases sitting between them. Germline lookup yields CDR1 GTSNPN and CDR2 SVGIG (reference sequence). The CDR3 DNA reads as TGTGCCTGGAGTGTACCAGGGGTTGGGGCCAACGTCCTGACTTTC. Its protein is CAWSVPGVGANVLTF.

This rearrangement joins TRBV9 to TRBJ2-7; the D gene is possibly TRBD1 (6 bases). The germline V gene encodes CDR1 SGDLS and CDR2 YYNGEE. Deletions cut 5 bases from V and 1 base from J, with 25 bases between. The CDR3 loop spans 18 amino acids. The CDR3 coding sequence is TGTGCCAGCAGTCATCGGGCAGGGGACCCCCTTACTTCCTACGAGCAGTACTTC. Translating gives CASSHRAGDPLTSYEQYF. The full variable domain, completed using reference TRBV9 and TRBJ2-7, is DSGVTQTPKHLITATGQRVTLRCSPRSGDLSVYWYQQSLDQGLQFLIQYYNGEERAKGNILERFSAQQFPDLHSELNLSSLELGDSALYFCASSHRAGDPLTSYEQYFGPGTRLTVT.

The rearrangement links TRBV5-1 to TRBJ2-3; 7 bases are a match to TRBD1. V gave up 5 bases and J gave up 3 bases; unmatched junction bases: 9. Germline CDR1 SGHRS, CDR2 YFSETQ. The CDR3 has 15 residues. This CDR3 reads CASSFTTGETDTQYF. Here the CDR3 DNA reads TGCGCCAGCAGTTTTACCACAGGGGAGACAGATACGCAGTATTTT.

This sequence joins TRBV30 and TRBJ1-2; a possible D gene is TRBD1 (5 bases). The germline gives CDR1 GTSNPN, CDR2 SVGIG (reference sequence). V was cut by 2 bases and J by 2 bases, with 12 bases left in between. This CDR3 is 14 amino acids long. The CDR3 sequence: CAWSTGGGNYGYTF. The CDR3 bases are TGTGCCTGGAGTACCGGGGGGGGGAACTATGGCTACACCTTC.

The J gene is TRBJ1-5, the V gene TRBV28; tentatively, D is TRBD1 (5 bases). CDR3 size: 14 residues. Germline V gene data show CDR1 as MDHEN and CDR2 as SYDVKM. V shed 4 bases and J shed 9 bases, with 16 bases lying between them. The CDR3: CASSSRPDSRPQHF. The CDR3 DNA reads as TGTGCCAGCAGTTCCCGGCCCGACAGCCGGCCCCAGCATTTT.

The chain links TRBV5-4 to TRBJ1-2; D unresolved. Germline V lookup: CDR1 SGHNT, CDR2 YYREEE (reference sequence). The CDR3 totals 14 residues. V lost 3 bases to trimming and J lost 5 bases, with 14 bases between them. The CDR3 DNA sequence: TGTGCCAGCAGCTCCCGGATAGGAGTTTATGGCTACACCTTC. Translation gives CASSSRIGVYGYTF.

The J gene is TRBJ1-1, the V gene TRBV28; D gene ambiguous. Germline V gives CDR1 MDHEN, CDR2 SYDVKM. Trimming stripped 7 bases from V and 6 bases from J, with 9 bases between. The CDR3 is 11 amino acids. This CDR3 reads CASTGGPEAFF. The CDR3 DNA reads TGTGCCAGCACCGGAGGTCCTGAAGCTTTCTTT.

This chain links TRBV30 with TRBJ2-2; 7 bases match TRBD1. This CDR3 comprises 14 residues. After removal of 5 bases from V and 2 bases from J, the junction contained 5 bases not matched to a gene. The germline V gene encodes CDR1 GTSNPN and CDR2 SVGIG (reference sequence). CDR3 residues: CAWCRDSNTGELFF. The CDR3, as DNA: TGTGCCTGGTGCCGGGACAGTAACACCGGGGAGCTGTTTTTT.

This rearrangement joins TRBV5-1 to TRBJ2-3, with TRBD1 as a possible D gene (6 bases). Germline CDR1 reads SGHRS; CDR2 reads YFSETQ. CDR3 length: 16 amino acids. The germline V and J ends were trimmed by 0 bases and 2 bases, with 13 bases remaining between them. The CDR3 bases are TGCGCCAGCAGCTTGGCCACGGACAGCTACACAGATACGCAGTATTTT. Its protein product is CASSLATDSYTDTQYF.

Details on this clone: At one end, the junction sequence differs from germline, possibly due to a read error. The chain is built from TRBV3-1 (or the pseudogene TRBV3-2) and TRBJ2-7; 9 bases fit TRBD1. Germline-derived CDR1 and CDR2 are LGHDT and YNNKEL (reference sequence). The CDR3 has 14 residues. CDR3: CASSQLIGQGWLFF. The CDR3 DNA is TGTGCCAGCAGCCAACTTATAGGACAGGGGTGGTTGTTCTTC.

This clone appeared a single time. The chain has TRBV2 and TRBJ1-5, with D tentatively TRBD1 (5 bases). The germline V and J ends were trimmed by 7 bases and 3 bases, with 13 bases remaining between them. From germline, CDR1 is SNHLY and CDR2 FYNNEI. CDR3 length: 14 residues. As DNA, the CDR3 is TGTGCCAGCATCTTGGGGGGAGACAATCAGCCCCAGCATTTT. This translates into CASILGGDNQPQHF.

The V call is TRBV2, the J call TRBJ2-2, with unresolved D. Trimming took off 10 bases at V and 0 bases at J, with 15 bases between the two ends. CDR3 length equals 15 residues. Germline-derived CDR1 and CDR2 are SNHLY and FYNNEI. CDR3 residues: CATPKTGANTGELFF. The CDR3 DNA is TGTGCCACCCCAAAGACCGGAGCGAACACCGGGGAGCTGTTTTTT. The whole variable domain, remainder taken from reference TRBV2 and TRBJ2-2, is EPEVTQTPSHQVTQMGQEVILRCVPISNHLYFYWYRQILGQKVEFLVSFYNNEISEKSEIFDDQFSVERPDGSNFTLKIRSTKLEDSAMYFCATPKTGANTGELFFGEGSRLTVL.

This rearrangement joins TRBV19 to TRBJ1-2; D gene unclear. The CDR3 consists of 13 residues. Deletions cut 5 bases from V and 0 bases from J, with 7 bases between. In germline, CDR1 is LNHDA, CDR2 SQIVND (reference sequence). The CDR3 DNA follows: TGTGCCAGTAGTGTGTCAGCTAACTATGGCTACACCTTC. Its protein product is CASSVSANYGYTF.

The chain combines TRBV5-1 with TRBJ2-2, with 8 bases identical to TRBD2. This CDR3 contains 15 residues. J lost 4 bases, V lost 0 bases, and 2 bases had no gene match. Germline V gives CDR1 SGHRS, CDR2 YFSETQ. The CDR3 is CASSLAGGATGELFF. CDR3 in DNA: TGCGCCAGCAGCTTGGCCGGGGGGGCCACCGGGGAGCTGTTTTTT.

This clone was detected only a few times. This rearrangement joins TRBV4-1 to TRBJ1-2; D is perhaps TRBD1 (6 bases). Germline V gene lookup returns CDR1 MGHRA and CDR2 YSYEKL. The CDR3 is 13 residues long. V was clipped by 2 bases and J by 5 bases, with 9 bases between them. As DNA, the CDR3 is TGCGCCAGCAGCCAATGGACAGTTTATGGCTACACCTTC. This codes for CASSQWTVYGYTF.